Presented here are 7 T cell receptor beta chains from one specimen sequenced in a study of cytomegalovirus exposure and HLA in healthy donors. The PCR had 60 Vbeta and 13 Jbeta primers. Some clones are missing from TCRdb's copy, which holds only in-frame ones; the method was immunoSEQ multiplex PCR. The repertoire holds around 150,000 clones, with approximately 84% as singletons. Sample: PBMCs. These receptors were obtained from a man in his late teens or twenties in good health and CMV-seropositive.

The chain has TRBV25-1 and TRBJ1-1; D perhaps matches TRBD1 (6 bases). The CDR3 contains 12 residues. Trimming took 8 bases from V and 5 from J, leaving 12 bases between them. Germline V gene lookup returns CDR1 MGHDK and CDR2 SYGVNS. CDR3 DNA sequence: TGTGCCAGCGATGGGACATTTACTGAAGCTTTCTTT. The encoded protein is CASDGTFTEAFF. The variable domain in full, with the rest retrieved from reference TRBV25-1 and TRBJ1-1, is EADIYQTPRYLVIGTGKKITLECSQTMGHDKMYWYQQDPGMELHLIHYSYGVNSTEKGDLSSESTVSRIRTEHFPLTLESARPSHTSQYLCASDGTFTEAFFGQGTRLTVV.

The rearrangement links TRBV7-2 to TRBJ2-7, with 14 bases fitting TRBD2. Germline-derived CDR1 and CDR2 are SGHTA and FQGNSA. The length of the CDR3 is 19 residues. The junction had 11 bases not matched to a gene; V was cut back by 4 bases and J by 0 bases. For the CDR3, the DNA is TGTGCCAGCAGCTCCCTGCCGACTAGCGGGGGGGGGATCTCCTACGAGCAGTACTTC. It codes for CASSSLPTSGGGISYEQYF.

Concerning this clone: The junction departs from the called germline gene at one end, perhaps through a read error. The CDR3 spells CAIRTVGGSGANGLTF. For the CDR3, the DNA is TGTGCCATTCGGACAGTCGGCGGCTCTGGGGCCAACGGCCTGACTTTC. The gene calls are TRBV2 and TRBJ2-6, with D perhaps matching TRBD1 (6 bases). CDR3 size: 16 residues. Germline CDR1 is SNHLY and CDR2 is FYNNEI.

DNA of the CDR3: TGTGCCAGCACCATTCTAGGGGCCGCCGGGGAGCTGTTTTTT. It yields the protein CASTILGAAGELFF. The V and J genes are TRBV7-3 and TRBJ2-2, with D maybe TRBD1 (5 bases). In germline, CDR1 is SGHTA, CDR2 FQGTGA. Between the trimmed V and J ends, which lost 7 bases and 6 bases, there was a span of 15 bases. The CDR3 runs 14 residues.

The rearrangement uses TRBV11-2 and TRBJ1-3, with D unresolved. Germline V gene data show CDR1 as SGHAT and CDR2 as FQNNGV. The CDR3 loop spans 12 amino acids. V lost 6 bases, J lost 4 bases, and 7 bases lay in between. The CDR3 nucleotides read TGTGCCAGCAGGTTACAGGGAAACACCATATATTTT. Protein sequence: CASRLQGNTIYF.

This clone was picked up a small number of times. The chain joins TRBV2 to TRBJ1-1, with unresolved D. The V gene lost 11 bases and the J gene lost 2 bases, with 9 bases spanning the gap. The germline gives CDR1 SNHLY, CDR2 FYNNEI. CDR3 size: 11 residues. This CDR3 reads CAPRLNTEAFF. CDR3 sequence (DNA): TGTGCCCCCAGGTTAAACACTGAAGCTTTCTTT.

V and J are TRBV5-4 and TRBJ2-3, with 7 bases fitting TRBD1. The germline V gene has CDR1 SGHNT and CDR2 YYREEE (reference sequence). The ends lost 3 bases at V and 1 base at J; junction bases unmatched: 5. There are 15 residues in the CDR3. DNA for the CDR3: TGTGCCAGCAGCTCATACAGGGGACGCACAGATACGCAGTATTTT. Amino acid sequence: CASSSYRGRTDTQYF. The entire variable domain, with the rest obtained from reference TRBV5-4 and TRBJ2-3, is as follows: ETGVTQSPTHLIKTRGQQVTLRCSSQSGHNTVSWYQQALGQGPQFIFQYYREEENGRGNFPPRFSGLQFPNYSSELNVNALELDDSALYLCASSSYRGRTDTQYFGPGTRLTVL.